This T cell receptor beta chain derives from a study of blood T cell repertoires in COVID-19. Study-wide context: Sites in the United States, Italy and Spain provided acute and convalescent COVID-19 samples. In each case, the material was cDNA or gDNA derived from T cells, B-cell-depleted T cells, or PBMCs.

CDR1 is DFQATT and CDR2 is SNEGSKA in the germline V gene (reference sequence). The CDR3 sequence is 16 residues long. With 3 bases clipped from V and 5 bases from J, the junction kept 12 bases outside the gene matches. As handled by the study authors: It was from reference gene primer amplification that nucleated cell counts were estimated. Clones were read by immunoSEQ multiplex PCR, and TCRdb kept only the in-frame ones, dropping some. The DNA was the basis for D and trimming; V, J and clone size are from that table. The sample holds roughly 290,000 clones, roughly 86% seen once. The specimen sequenced was peripheral blood. This clonotype was sampled from a woman aged 45-65 years who had recovered from COVID-19. V and J are TRBV20-1 and TRBJ2-3, with 9 bases aligning to TRBD2. In DNA, the CDR3 is TGCAGTGCTAGTTCGGCGGGGGGGCAGTTTAGAGATACGCAGTATTTT. Translated, it gives CSASSAGGQFRDTQYF.